This T cell receptor (beta chain) is drawn from a study of cytomegalovirus exposure and HLA in healthy donors. In the case of this clone: Its antigen is unknown.

Despite likely unrecorded immune exposures, the donors were nominally healthy at the time of sampling. Study-wide findings and caveats: The authors judged a highly shared variant cluster likely a sequencing artifact. An analysis was carried out at a later point. It showed that HLA-associated TCR beta chains were more clonally expanded than equally common non-associated chains. Analyses of presence/absence relied on an assumption of roughly uniform sequencing depth across donors.

With 60 Vbeta and 13 Jbeta primers, the PCR was carried out. Clones were sequenced by immunoSEQ multiplex PCR, and TCRdb holds only the in-frame ones, with some missing. This table holds around 300,000 clones, around two thirds found once. This TCR derives from a female donor in good health and CMV-seronegative. The material sequenced was PBMCs.

This CDR3 is CASSELGQGNTIYF. The CDR3 DNA reads as TGTGCCAGCAGTGAATTAGGGCAGGGCAACACCATATATTTT. The chain joins TRBV25-1 to TRBJ1-3; the D gene is possibly TRBD1 (5 bases). The germline V gene has CDR1 MGHDK and CDR2 SYGVNS. V dropped 1 base and J dropped 7 bases, with 11 bases sitting between them. CDR3 length equals 14 residues. Combining the CDR3 with reference TRBV25-1 and TRBJ1-3 gives the whole variable domain EADIYQTPRYLVIGTGKKITLECSQTMGHDKMYWYQQDPGMELHLIHYSYGVNSTEKGDLSSESTVSRIRTEHFPLTLESARPSHTSQYLCASSELGQGNTIYFGEGSWLTVV.